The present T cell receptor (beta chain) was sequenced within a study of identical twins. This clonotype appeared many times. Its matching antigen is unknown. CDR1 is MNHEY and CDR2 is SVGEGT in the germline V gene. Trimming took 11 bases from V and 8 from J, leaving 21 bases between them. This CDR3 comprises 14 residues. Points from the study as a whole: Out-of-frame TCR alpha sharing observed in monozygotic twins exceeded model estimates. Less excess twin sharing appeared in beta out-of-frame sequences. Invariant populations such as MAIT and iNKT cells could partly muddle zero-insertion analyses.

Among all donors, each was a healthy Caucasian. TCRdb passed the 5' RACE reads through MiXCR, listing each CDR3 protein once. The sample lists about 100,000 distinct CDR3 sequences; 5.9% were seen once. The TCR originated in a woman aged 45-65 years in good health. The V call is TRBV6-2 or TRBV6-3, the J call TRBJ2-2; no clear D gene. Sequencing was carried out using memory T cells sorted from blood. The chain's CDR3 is CAGVGRNSPGELFF. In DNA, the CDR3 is TGTGCCGGAGTGGGTCGCAATTCGCCGGGGGAGCTGTTTTTT.